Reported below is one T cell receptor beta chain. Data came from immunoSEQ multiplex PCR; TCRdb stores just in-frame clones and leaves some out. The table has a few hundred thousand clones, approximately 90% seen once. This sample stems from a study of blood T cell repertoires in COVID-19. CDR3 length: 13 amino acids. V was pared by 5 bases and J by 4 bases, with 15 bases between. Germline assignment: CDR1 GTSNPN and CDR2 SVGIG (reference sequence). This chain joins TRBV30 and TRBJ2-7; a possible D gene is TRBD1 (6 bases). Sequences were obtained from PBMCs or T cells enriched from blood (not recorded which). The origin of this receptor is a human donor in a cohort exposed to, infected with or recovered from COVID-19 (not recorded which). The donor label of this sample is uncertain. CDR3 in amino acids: CAWGAGEPYEQYF. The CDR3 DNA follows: TGTGCCTGGGGGGCAGGGGAGCCGTACGAGCAGTACTTC.